This T cell receptor (beta chain) was found in a study of blood T cell repertoires in COVID-19. Study information: PBMCs, B-cell-depleted T cells, or T cells provided the cDNA or gDNA that made up the material.

TCRdb's table, derived via immunoSEQ multiplex PCR, lists solely in-frame clones and lacks some. This table holds tens of thousands of clones, roughly 84% found once. The CDR3 totals 15 residues. Trimming took 6 bases from V and 0 from J, leaving 14 bases between them. Germline values: CDR1 SNHLY, CDR2 FYNNEI. Sequencing was carried out using peripheral blood. This clonotype originated in a human donor in a cohort sampled during active COVID-19. The chain recombines TRBV2 with TRBJ1-2; D might be TRBD1 (6 bases). CDR3 loop: CASSGLQGTNYGYTF. CDR3 nucleotide sequence: TGTGCCAGCAGCGGCCTACAGGGTACTAACTATGGCTACACCTTC.